This T cell receptor beta chain appears in the sequencing data of a study of blood T cells in healthy people across ages. The germline gives CDR1 DFQATT, CDR2 SNEGSKA (reference sequence). The V and J ends lost 2 bases and 7 bases, in that order; junction bases with no gene match: 3. The CDR3 totals 13 residues. Donors ranged from about 6 to 90 years old and were healthy Caucasians in Russia. Combining a sample-barcoded 5' primer with a J-beta primer mix, a second PCR ran for 7 to 11 cycles. TCRdb fed the 5' RACE reads into MiXCR, producing one record per CDR3 protein. The sample yields hundreds of thousands of distinct CDR3 sequences, approximately 49% seen once.

The chain couples TRBV20-1 to TRBJ2-1, with 9 bases aligning to TRBD2. Material: blood. The source is a woman aged 60 to 75 in good health. The CDR3 here is CSARLAGMNEQFF. The CDR3, as DNA: TGCAGTGCTAGACTAGCGGGAATGAATGAGCAGTTCTTC.